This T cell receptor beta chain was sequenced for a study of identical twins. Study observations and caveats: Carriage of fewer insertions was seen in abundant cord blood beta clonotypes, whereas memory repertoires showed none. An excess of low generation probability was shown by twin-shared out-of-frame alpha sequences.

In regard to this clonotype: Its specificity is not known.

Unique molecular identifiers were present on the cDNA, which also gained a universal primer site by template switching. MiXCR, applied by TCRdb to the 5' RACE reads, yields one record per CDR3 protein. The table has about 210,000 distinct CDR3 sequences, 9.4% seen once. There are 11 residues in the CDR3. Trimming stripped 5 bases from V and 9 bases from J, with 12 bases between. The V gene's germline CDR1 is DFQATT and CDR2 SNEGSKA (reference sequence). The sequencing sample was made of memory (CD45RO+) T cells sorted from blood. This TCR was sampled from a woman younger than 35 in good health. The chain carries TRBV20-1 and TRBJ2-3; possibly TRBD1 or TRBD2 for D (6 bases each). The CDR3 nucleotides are TGCAGTGCTGTTTGGGGGGCGACGCAGTATTTT. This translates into CSAVWGATQYF.